This T cell receptor (beta chain) was recorded in a study of blood T cells in healthy people across ages. Study-level results: Age showed a roughly linear inverse relationship with TCR beta diversity per million T cells.

Through a sample-barcoded 5' primer and a J-beta primer mix, a second PCR was run for roughly 7 to 11 cycles. MiXCR was run by TCRdb on the 5' RACE reads, yielding one entry per CDR3 protein. The sample gives about 1.4 million distinct CDR3 sequences, 55% to 75% of which show up once; approximately 7% is in the top ten. With respect to this clonotype: Antigen unknown.

The germline gives CDR1 LGHNA, CDR2 YSLEER. Germline trimming cut 4 bases from V and 4 bases from J; bases unmatched to any gene: 8. CDR3 length equals 15 residues. The TCR originated in a man aged 18 to 35 in good health. The V call is TRBV4-3, the J call TRBJ2-3, with 7 bases lining up with TRBD1. Sequenced material: blood. CDR3 amino acids: CASSRIPGQSDTQYF. The CDR3 coding sequence is TGCGCCAGCAGCCGAATACCGGGACAGTCAGATACGCAGTATTTT.